This T cell receptor (beta chain) was identified during a study of PD-L1 blockade in urothelial cancer. Study-wide context: Blood samples had a median of approximately 150,000 T cells, 80,000 to 85,000 unique TCRs, and clonality around 0.08.

Locally advanced or metastatic urothelial carcinoma affected the patients. Only one count was recorded for this clone. Clones were read by immunoSEQ multiplex PCR, and TCRdb kept only the in-frame ones, dropping some. The sample holds roughly 87,000 clones, approximately 90% seen once. The input for sequencing was PBMCs, taken around atezolizumab (anti-PD-L1) treatment. The source is a woman aged 65 to 85 with urothelial cancer.

The CDR3 reads CASSLTSGTTYEQYF. CDR3 nucleotide sequence: TGTGCCAGCAGCCTAACCAGCGGGACTACCTACGAGCAGTACTTC. The chain combines TRBV27 with TRBJ2-7, with 7 bases identical to TRBD2. Germline CDR1 is MNHEY and CDR2 is SMNVEV (reference sequence). The CDR3 contains 15 residues. The V and J ends lost 6 bases and 2 bases, in that order; junction bases with no gene match: 10.